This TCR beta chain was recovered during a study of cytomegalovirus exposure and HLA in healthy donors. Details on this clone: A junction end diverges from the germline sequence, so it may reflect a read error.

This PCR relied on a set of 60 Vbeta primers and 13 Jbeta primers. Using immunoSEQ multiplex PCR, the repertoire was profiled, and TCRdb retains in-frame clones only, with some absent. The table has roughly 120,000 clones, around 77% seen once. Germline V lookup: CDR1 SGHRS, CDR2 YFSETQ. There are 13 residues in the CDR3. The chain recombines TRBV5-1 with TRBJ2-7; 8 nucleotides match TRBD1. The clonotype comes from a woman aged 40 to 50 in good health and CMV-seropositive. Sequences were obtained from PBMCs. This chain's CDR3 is CASSKDRERLRHF. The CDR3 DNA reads TGCGCCAGCAGCAAGGACAGGGAACGTCTTAGGCACTTC.